What follows describes a single T cell receptor (beta chain). The record originates from a study of molecular identifiers for immune sequencing clone quantification. Listed TCR primers, together with previously described methods, were used for the bulk TCR libraries. MiXCR, run by TCRdb on the PCR reads, gives a single entry per CDR3 protein. The sample has hundreds of thousands of distinct CDR3 sequences, over 25% seen once; the top ten hold about 0.8%. The source of this sequence is a human donor in good health. Some libraries in this study had Jurkat cell RNA spiked in. The sequenced sample was naive CD8+ T cells from blood, with Jurkat cell RNA spiked in. Subset noted: FACS-sorted CD8+CD4-CCR7+CD45RA+ naive T cells.

This chain's CDR3 is CARTGTGSTDTQYF. Written as DNA, the CDR3 is TGTGCCAGAACCGGGACGGGTAGCACAGATACGCAGTATTTT. The chain links TRBV2 to TRBJ2-3; tentatively, D is TRBD1 or TRBD2 (5 bases each). From germline, CDR1 is SNHLY and CDR2 FYNNEI. CDR3 size: 14 residues. V was clipped by 9 bases and J by 0 bases, with 13 bases between them.